This T cell receptor (beta chain) was sequenced during a study of blood T cells in healthy people across ages. Broader study findings: Diversity estimates from one million T cells were considered underestimates. Bulk PBMC profiling left naive and antigen-experienced comparisons inconclusive.

For every donor, a draw yielded around 10 milliliters of peripheral blood. Together with a sample-barcoded 5' primer, a J-beta primer mix was included in a second PCR lasting about 7 to 12 cycles. MiXCR, applied by TCRdb to the 5' RACE reads, yields one record per CDR3 protein. The table has about 1.8 million distinct CDR3 sequences, roughly 49% seen once; the top ten hold approximately 2.1%. A word on this clonotype: Its antigen is not identified.

Trimming took off 2 bases at V and 7 bases at J, with 18 bases between the two ends. This CDR3 is 16 amino acids long. The germline CDR1 and CDR2 sequences are SGHTA and FQGNSA. The chain employs TRBV7-2 and TRBJ2-1; tentatively, D is TRBD1 or TRBD2 (6 bases each). The sequenced material came from blood. This sequence originates from a woman aged 40 to 55 in good health. CDR3 residues: CASSLLGIGGRNEQFF. CDR3 nucleotides: TGTGCCAGCAGCTTATTAGGAATTGGGGGGCGGAATGAGCAGTTCTTC.